Shown below are 27 T cell receptor beta chains from a single sample sequenced in a study of T-cell memory formation after mild COVID-19. TCRdb called the 5' RACE reads again in MiXCR, with one record for every CDR3 protein. The repertoire holds over 350,000 distinct CDR3 sequences, with 20% to 25% as singletons. Specimen: PBMCs or a T cell subset sorted from them (not recorded which). The source is an adult woman who had mild COVID-19 (a few samples of this study predate the infection). Cell type and time point are not known.

A few counts support this clonotype. CDR3: CASSLGASPTSSYNEQFF. In nucleotides, the CDR3 is TGTGCCAGCAGCTTGGGGGCCAGCCCTACAAGCTCCTACAATGAGCAGTTCTTC. The chain couples TRBV7-9 to TRBJ2-1; possibly TRBD1 for D (6 bases). This CDR3 comprises 18 residues. Trimming removed 3 bases at V and 0 bases at J, with 18 bases between. Germline V gene data show CDR1 as SEHNR and CDR2 as FQNEAQ (reference sequence).

In this sample, this clonotype turned up a few times. The chain combines TRBV18 with TRBJ2-3; a possible D gene is TRBD2 (5 bases). CDR1 and CDR2 (germline): KGHSH, LQKENI. The V end was cut by 6 bases, the J end by 4 bases, with 14 bases between. The length of the CDR3 is 14 residues. CDR3 bases: TGTGCCAGCTCCCATACTAGATCGGCAGATACGCAGTATTTT. Its translation: CASSHTRSADTQYF.

This clonotype was seen at least ten times. This chain links TRBV5-1 with TRBJ1-4, with D unresolved. Trimming cost V 0 bases and J 6 bases, with 9 bases left between them. This CDR3 region has 14 residues. Germline V gene data show CDR1 as SGHRS and CDR2 as YFSETQ. The CDR3 here is CASSLGQVDEKLFF. CDR3 DNA: TGCGCCAGCAGCTTGGGGCAGGTTGATGAAAAACTGTTTTTT.

The chain recombines TRBV2 with TRBJ1-2; D gene ambiguous. The length of the CDR3 is 13 residues. The ends were cut back, 2 bases at V and 4 bases at J, with 8 bases in the middle. Germline CDR1 is SNHLY and CDR2 is FYNNEI. CDR3 nucleotides: TGTGCCAGCAGTGAACAAGGACCCTATGGCTACACCTTC. Residues: CASSEQGPYGYTF.

The V call is TRBV19, the J call TRBJ1-1; D ambiguous. Trimming stripped 3 bases from V and 4 bases from J, with 9 bases between. The length of the CDR3 is 13 residues. Germline V CDR1 and CDR2: LNHDA, SQIVND (reference sequence). The DNA of the CDR3 is TGTGCCAGTAGTATTGGGGATCGCACTGAAGCTTTCTTT. Translation: CASSIGDRTEAFF.

The CDR3 is CASSQVGLAEETQYF. CDR3 DNA: TGTGCCAGCAGCCAAGTCGGACTAGCGGAAGAGACCCAGTACTTC. This rearrangement joins TRBV4-2 to TRBJ2-5; 10 bases agree with TRBD2. CDR3 length: 15 residues. J gave up 3 bases and V 1 base, and 2 bases lay outside the gene matches. Germline V gene sequence: CDR1 LGHNA, CDR2 YNFKEQ.

The sample holds a few counts of this clonotype. The V and J genes are TRBV5-6 and TRBJ1-2, with TRBD1 as a possible D gene (6 bases). The CDR3 has 14 amino acids. Germline V gene sequence: CDR1 SGHDT, CDR2 YYEEEE. The germline V and J ends were trimmed by 6 bases and 3 bases, with 15 bases remaining between them. The CDR3 nucleotides read TGTGCCAGCACCCAGGGGTTAACCGACTATGGCTACACCTTC. Residues: CASTQGLTDYGYTF.

This chain joins TRBV20-1 and TRBJ1-2, with a possible D match to TRBD1 (6 bases). The CDR3 is 12 residues long. Germline CDR1 and CDR2: DFQATT and SNEGSKA (reference sequence). The ends were cut back, 1 base at V and 8 bases at J, with 11 bases in the middle. The CDR3 loop reads CSARVQGRGYTF. CDR3 nucleotide sequence: TGCAGTGCTAGAGTACAGGGAAGGGGCTACACCTTC.

J is TRBJ2-7 and V is TRBV12-3 or TRBV12-4; D is uncertain. This CDR3 has 10 amino acids. V was trimmed by 6 bases and J by 3 bases, leaving 3 bases between them. As DNA, the CDR3 is TGTGCCAGCAGCAACTACGAGCAGTACTTC. It yields the protein CASSNYEQYF.

A few counts support this clonotype. This chain joins TRBV12-3 or TRBV12-4 and TRBJ2-7, with D unclear. This CDR3 is 12 amino acids long. V dropped 6 bases and J dropped 2 bases, with 8 bases sitting between them. CDR3 sequence: CASSPQPYEQYF. CDR3 DNA sequence: TGTGCCAGCAGCCCCCAACCCTACGAGCAGTACTTC.

The chain carries TRBV11-2 and TRBJ2-2; D call uncertain. The CDR3 runs 14 residues. Germline assignment: CDR1 SGHAT and CDR2 FQNNGV. Trimming took off 3 bases at V and 2 bases at J, with 7 bases between the two ends. The CDR3 spells CASSFWGNTGELFF. The DNA for the CDR3 is TGTGCCAGCAGCTTTTGGGGAAACACCGGGGAGCTGTTTTTT.

The chain is built from TRBV6-2 or TRBV6-3 and TRBJ2-7; possible D gene TRBD1, 6 bases. The V and J ends lost 2 bases and 3 bases respectively, with 20 bases between them. The CDR3 extends over 17 amino acids. Germline CDR1 MNHEY, CDR2 SVGEGT. The CDR3 loop reads CASSYPPQGISRYEQYF. In nucleotides, the CDR3 is TGTGCCAGCAGTTACCCACCACAGGGTATTAGTCGCTACGAGCAGTACTTC.

This clonotype turned up a few times. CDR3 nucleotides: TGTGCCAGCAGCTTATCCAAAGGGGAGGATCGCTACACCTTC. This encodes CASSLSKGEDRYTF. The V gene is TRBV7-2, the J gene TRBJ1-2, with D possibly matching TRBD1 (5 bases). Trimming stripped 2 bases from V and 9 bases from J, with 16 bases between. CDR1 is SGHTA and CDR2 is FQGNSA in the germline V gene. The CDR3 extends over 14 amino acids.

This clonotype has a handful of counts. The chain combines TRBV24-1 with TRBJ2-1, with D uncertain. V gave up 2 bases and J gave up 3 bases, with 10 bases separating them. The CDR3 runs 15 residues. The germline gives CDR1 KGHDR, CDR2 SFDVKD. CDR3 nucleotide sequence: TGTGCCACCAGTGATTGGGGTATAGGCTACAATGAGCAGTTCTTC. Translating it yields CATSDWGIGYNEQFF.

The chain links TRBV9 to TRBJ2-7; no clear D. From germline, CDR1 is SGDLS and CDR2 YYNGEE. The CDR3 extends over 14 amino acids. V lost 0 bases to trimming and J lost 3 bases, with 10 bases between them. CDR3 bases: TGTGCCAGCAGCGTAGGGGCGGATAGCTACGAGCAGTACTTC. Its protein product is CASSVGADSYEQYF.

This clonotype appeared a few times. V is TRBV20-1 and J is TRBJ1-3, with TRBD1 as a possible D gene (5 bases). Germline CDR1 is DFQATT and CDR2 is SNEGSKA (reference sequence). V lost 5 bases, J lost 0 bases, and 11 bases lay in between. The CDR3 covers 14 residues. The CDR3 DNA is TGCAGTGCTCCCGGGACTCGCTCTGGAAACACCATATATTTT. It yields the protein CSAPGTRSGNTIYF.

V gene TRBV5-1 combines with J gene TRBJ2-7; D unresolved. The CDR3 totals 14 residues. Trimming took 1 base from V and 0 from J, leaving 8 bases between them. Germline values: CDR1 SGHRS, CDR2 YFSETQ. CDR3 bases: TGCGCCAGCAGCTTGACGGCGGCCTCCTACGAGCAGTACTTC. It translates to CASSLTAASYEQYF.

The CDR3 DNA sequence: TGTGCCAGCAGTGGGGACAGGGGGCAAGAGACCCAGTACTTC. This codes for CASSGDRGQETQYF. V gene TRBV12-3 or TRBV12-4 combines with J gene TRBJ2-5; TRBD1 matches 11 bases. After removal of 5 bases from V and 2 bases from J, the junction contained 1 base not matched to a gene. The CDR3 has 14 residues.

The rearrangement uses TRBV6-2 or TRBV6-3 and TRBJ2-7; a possible D gene is TRBD2 (5 bases). Germline V lookup: CDR1 MNHEY, CDR2 SVGEGT. V was trimmed by 5 bases and J by 2 bases, leaving 10 bases between them. The CDR3 runs to 13 residues. The chain's CDR3 is CASSAGKTYEQYF. CDR3 sequence (DNA): TGTGCCAGCAGTGCCGGGAAAACCTACGAGCAGTACTTC.

There are a few counts of this clonotype. The chain joins TRBV7-2 to TRBJ2-3; tentatively, D is TRBD1 (5 bases). V was clipped by 5 bases and J by 3 bases, with 15 bases between them. CDR1 SGHTA and CDR2 FQGNSA come from the germline V gene. The CDR3 spans 15 residues. The CDR3 spells CASSTDRGNTDTQYF. DNA for the CDR3: TGTGCCAGCAGCACCGATAGGGGAAATACAGATACGCAGTATTTT.

The chain couples TRBV19 to TRBJ1-1; D is possibly TRBD1 (5 bases). This CDR3 is built from 12 residues. Trimming shortened V by 6 bases and J by 6 bases, and 11 bases separated the two germline ends. Germline V gene sequence: CDR1 LNHDA, CDR2 SQIVND (reference sequence). The CDR3 spells CASRGVLPEAFF. The CDR3 region has the DNA TGTGCCAGTAGAGGGGTTTTGCCTGAAGCTTTCTTT.

This clonotype was counted between two and nine times. The CDR3 is CASSLWGQPLSGANVLTF. As DNA, the CDR3 is TGTGCCAGCAGCTTATGGGGACAGCCTTTATCTGGGGCCAACGTCCTGACTTTC. V and J are TRBV7-8 and TRBJ2-6; 7 positions agree with TRBD1. The length of the CDR3 is 18 residues. The junction had 8 bases not matched to a gene; V was cut back by 2 bases and J by 1 base. Germline V gene data show CDR1 as SGHVS and CDR2 as FQNEAQ.

The chain joins TRBV29-1 to TRBJ2-7; the match to TRBD1 covers 7 bases. V shed 7 bases and J 2 bases; nucleotides not matched to a gene: 5. The germline gives CDR1 SQVTM, CDR2 ANQGSEA. The CDR3 contains 12 residues. DNA of the CDR3: TGCAGCGCTCAGGGGGACGCCTACGAGCAGTACTTC. It specifies CSAQGDAYEQYF.

This clonotype was counted between two and nine times. V and J are TRBV27 and TRBJ1-2; D gene uncertain. V was pared by 6 bases and J by 7 bases, with 9 bases between. Germline loops: CDR1 MNHEY, CDR2 SMNVEV (reference sequence). The length of the CDR3 is 11 residues. DNA of the CDR3: TGTGCCAGCAGACTTGCGGGTGGCTACACCTTC. This codes for CASRLAGGYTF.

V gene TRBV6-2 or TRBV6-3 combines with J gene TRBJ1-2; D is perhaps TRBD1 (5 bases). The V end was cut by 5 bases, the J end by 8 bases, with 15 bases between. The CDR3 loop spans 13 amino acids. Germline V CDR1 and CDR2: MNHEY, SVGEGT. The CDR3 DNA reads as TGTGCCAGCAGTCTACAGGTACATCAGGGCTACACCTTC. As protein: CASSLQVHQGYTF.

V gene TRBV15 combines with J gene TRBJ2-2; TRBD1 agrees at 8 bases. Germline CDR1 reads LNHNV; CDR2 reads YYDKDF (reference sequence). This CDR3 is 16 amino acids long. V was pared by 2 bases and J by 2 bases, with 4 bases of the junction left unmatched. The CDR3 sequence: CATSRTGTGNTGELFF. The CDR3 DNA is TGTGCCACCAGCAGAACCGGGACAGGCAACACCGGGGAGCTGTTTTTT.

This clonotype was observed a handful of times. The CDR3 reads CASSLAVNNEQFF. The CDR3 bases are TGCGCCAGCAGCTTGGCAGTAAACAATGAGCAGTTCTTC. V usage is TRBV5-1 and J usage is TRBJ2-1, with D uncertain. CDR3 size: 13 residues. CDR1 SGHRS and CDR2 YFSETQ come from the germline V gene. V was pared by 0 bases and J by 5 bases, with 6 bases between. Supplemented by reference TRBV5-1 and TRBJ2-1, the full variable domain reads KAGVTQTPRYLIKTRGQQVTLSCSPISGHRSVSWYQQTPGQGLQFLFEYFSETQRNKGNFPGRFSGRQFSNSRSEMNVSTLELGDSALYLCASSLAVNNEQFFGPGTRLTVL.